This T cell receptor (beta chain) stems from a study of cytomegalovirus exposure and HLA in healthy donors (dated by TCRdb to about 2017). Background on the whole study: According to an earlier analysis of several hundred of the donors, some 180 million T cells yielded 95 million to 140 million unique TCR beta sequences and around 300 Gb of sequence data. Approximately 310 gigabases of sequencing data and 70 million to 100 million unique TCR sequences were included in an early release covering about 600 HLA-typed donors. To predict cytomegalovirus infection status, the study combined high-throughput TCR immunosequencing, statistical association of individual TCRs with disease status, and machine learning. In the later analysis, no new phenotypic data were used to find candidate immune exposures; instead, reliance was placed on TCR beta sequences and their occurrence across donors. The study profiled the T cell repertoires of hundreds of subjects by immunosequencing and related them to cytomegalovirus serostatus. HLA typing included class I and class II loci at four-digit resolution. Because of strong linkage in the cohort, roughly five DR-DQ haplotypes were treated as single units for association and clustering. In an earlier analysis of several hundred of the donors, high-throughput TCR beta sequencing was used to judge whether each TCR beta V gene segment behaved as functional or pseudogenic. A later analysis re-examined previously published TCR beta repertoires from over 500 donors and added high-resolution HLA genotyping to investigate patterns of TCR occurrence. All discovery cohort repertoires had been generated using a single sequencing platform. A later genetic analysis used genome-wide SNP genotypes for about 60% of the roughly 700 donors, treating that subset as a discovery cohort. Of the approximately 400 genotyped donors, over 65% fell in the genetic ancestry cluster associated with self-reported Caucasian donors. Along with the roughly 670-subject first cohort, a separate validation cohort of roughly 110 different subjects was used. Among some 400 genotyped donors of the cohort, an average of approximately 240,000 unique TCR beta nucleotide sequences was sequenced per donor, of which 15% to 20% were non-productive. The aim of the study was to test whether cataloging public T cell receptors could identify signatures of past pathogen exposure. Typing coverage differed by locus: A, B, C, DRB1 and DQB1 were typed in about 620-640 donors, DQA1 in 522, DPA1 in 600 to 610, and DPB1 in roughly 450. Donor age, sex, ethnicity and CMV serostatus were collected together with the repertoire data. General study outcomes and caveats: Immune exposure information for the cohort was limited to CMV serostatus. In a later analysis, HLA-associated TCR beta chains were found to be more clonally expanded and to have lower generation probabilities than equally common non-associated chains. Sequencing depth was assumed to be roughly uniform across donors in the presence/absence analyses, though that assumption may not hold. The authors suggested that the approach could potentially be generalized to other disease states and immunological phenotypes. The study listed 164 TCR beta chains as associated with cytomegalovirus. A few of the identified cytomegalovirus-associated TCR beta chains were confirmed in vitro to be specific for cytomegalovirus antigens. According to a later analysis, TCR association rates differed among HLA loci, with DRB1 alleles showing the most associated TCRs and HLA-C alleles showing the fewest. Some IMGT-functional V segments, including TRBV6-2 and TRBV6-3, could not be distinguished by the 87-base-pair reads and were therefore excluded. In a later genetic analysis, a missense DCLRE1C variant was associated with V-gene and J-gene trimming of TCR beta chains, and the association was replicated in an independent cohort. While some public TCRs were present in many individuals, most TCR sequences turned up only very rarely across donors. A cluster of highly shared sequence variants was judged likely to be a technical artifact of the sequencing pipeline. Compared with the 666-donor mean, donors in an Asian-associated ancestry cluster had fewer N-insertions in productive TCRs, according to a later genetic analysis. At a false discovery rate of 0.05, a later analysis linked fewer than 20,000 TCR beta sequences to specific HLA alleles. Most CMV-associated TCR beta chains appeared to be HLA-restricted in a later analysis, and the HLA associations seemed to be driven largely by CMV exposure. The cohort was sequenced for TCR beta chains only, and without alpha or paired-chain data the features that could be detected were limited. According to a later analysis, parvovirus B19, influenza, CMV and Epstein-Barr virus appeared linked to several top co-occurrence clusters. Because HLA typing was missing for some donors at each locus, association tests included only the typed subset. Strong co-occurrence of HLA alleles, especially DR and DQ, made assigning TCR associations to individual alleles difficult. Linkage disequilibrium might explain the correlated functional status among segregating V segments, but an unknown experimental factor could not be ruled out. Broadly in line with IMGT annotations, most TCR beta V segments showed up in productive rearrangements about 90% or about 30% of the time in an earlier analysis of around 550 of the donors. The classifier was reported to diagnose cytomegalovirus status with high specificity and sensitivity in both the original cohort and the validation cohort. Over 15 rarely observed V segments, including chromosome 9 orphons, were excluded from the earlier analysis of 550 to 700 of the donors because counts were too low. A further reported finding was that TCR beta sequences accurately predicted the HLA-A and HLA-B alleles for most subjects in the first cohort.

From the cysteine up to the phenylalanine, the CDR3 has a length of 16 residues. The only DNA kept is the CDR3, 48 bases in frame from the first base. V has 5 bases trimmed and J has 4 bases trimmed; junction bases matching no gene number 10. As encoded in the germline V gene (reference sequence), CDR1 is LNHDA while CDR2 is SQIVND. Note on this clone: The antigen it recognizes is unknown. Base qualities were left out, and no much larger clone turns up one base away.

Preparation of the library involved the immunoSEQ multiplex PCR assay. A mixture of 60 forward primers for TCR Vbeta segments and 13 reverse primers for TCR Jbeta segments was used in the multiplex PCR. Amplification of the CDR3 region of rearranged TCR beta genes was performed with a multiplex PCR assay on genomic DNA. Amplified TCR beta libraries were sequenced as 87-base-pair reads on the Illumina HiSeq System. The study's processing was this. In a later analysis, tens of millions of unique TCR beta chains were counted across the approximately 640 repertoires, and approximately 11 million of these chains were shared by at least two donors. Raw reads were error-corrected and collapsed into unique sequences with a nearest-neighbor algorithm that merged closely related sequences to remove PCR and sequencing errors. CDR3 sequences were aligned to IMGT reference sequences to assign V, D and J gene segments. For a sequence to be retained, at least a six-nucleotide match to both a V gene segment and a J gene segment was required. A rearrangement was called productive if the CDR3 had no stop codons and remained in frame with V and J, and every other rearrangement was called non-productive. CDR3 was defined by IMGT convention, running from the second conserved V-encoded cysteine to the conserved J-encoded phenylalanine. The earlier analysis of more than 450 of the donors excluded sequences that lacked an unambiguous match to a single V gene segment. In an earlier analysis of approximately 550 of the donors, V segments were called functional above 56.7% productive rearrangements and were called segregating when the between-donor standard deviation exceeded 5%. A statistical classification framework was built for diagnosing cytomegalovirus status from the catalog of TCR beta chain sequences. A later analysis assigned V and J genes by comparing TCR nucleotide sequences with IMGT/GENE-DB human TR gene sequences. A later analysis assigned CDR3 sequences and most-parsimonious VDJ recombination scenarios with the TCRdist pipeline. In a later analysis, each TCR beta chain was defined by its CDR3 amino acid sequence together with its V-gene family, and reads without a unique V-gene family were excluded. As a way to deal with suspected cross-contamination and a sequencing artifact, a later analysis dropped approximately 590 nucleotide sequences that were highly shared and had low generation probability. In a later analysis, a clonal expansion index was calculated for each public chain from normalized within-repertoire ranks of inferred template counts. Generation probabilities in a later analysis came from a VDJ recombination model fitted to out-of-frame rearrangements, and those results were checked against IGoR. A later analysis scored TCR-TCR, TCR-HLA and TCR-CMV co-occurrence with hypergeometric tests, applying a repertoire-size bias correction to TCR pairs. In a later analysis, false discovery rates were estimated by permuting HLA or CMV assignments 20 times. In a later analysis, co-occurring TCRs were grouped using DBSCAN, with TCRdist sequence similarity added in when clustering inside HLA-allele-positive subsets. Co-occurrence clustering excluded repertoires with fewer than 30,000 or more than 120,000 public chains, plus five with anomalous nucleotide sharing. What TCRdb holds here is the immuneACCESS table cut down to in-frame rearrangements. Part of the clones is not present; checked against another copy, under half of the missing clones reflect an unresolved V gene, and the others are unexplained. The DNA gave D and trimming, while V, J and clone size come from that table. The sample data list 55,000 to 80,000 clones, and roughly 87% of these were observed just once. The top ten clones comprise roughly a tenth of the sample.

In total, about 650 healthy bone marrow donors made up the cohort. At the time of sampling, all cohort members were nominally healthy, though unrecorded immune exposures were likely present. The donor tested CMV seronegative, placing the donor among the roughly 400 seronegative members of the cohort. Every donor gave a peripheral blood sample, and the peripheral blood mononuclear cells from that sample were used for TCR beta sequencing. The Qiagen DNeasy Blood Extraction Kit was used to extract genomic DNA from the blood cell samples. Here the chain combines TRBV19 and TRBJ1-1; TRBD1 lines up with 10 middle nucleotides. The sequence was collected from a female donor in good health and CMV-seronegative. Material: PBMCs. DNA sequence: TGTGCCAGTAGTCTATACATGGGACAGGGGAGCACTGAAGCTTTCTTT. Its coded protein is CASSLYMGQGSTEAFF.